A selection of T cell receptor beta chains follows, all from one sample in a study of blood T cell repertoires in COVID-19. The protocol was immunoSEQ multiplex PCR, while the TCRdb copy is restricted to in-frame clones and leaves out a portion. The table records about 32,000 clones, about 86% of them present only once. Sequenced: peripheral blood. Receptor source: a woman over 75 with active or convalescent COVID-19. The CDR3 runs from the conserved cysteine through the conserved F or W. D genes are given only for firm matches. Some rows have no size entry. The others give once, few or many, or a class for an expanded clone.

d_call	v_call	j_call	clone_size	cdr3_nt	cdr3_aa
-	TRBV4-1	TRBJ2-2	-	TGCGCCAGCAGGCGCGTGGGACTCGGCTCCGAGGAGCTGTTTTTT	CASRRVGLGSEELFF
TRBD1	TRBV28	TRBJ2-7	-	TGTGCCAGCAGGCCAGGGGGACAGGGGGCGAACGAGCAGTACTTC	CASRPGGQGANEQYF
-	TRBV7-9	TRBJ1-2	-	TGTGCCAGCAGCCACCAGGGGTCCTATGGCTACACCTTC	CASSHQGSYGYTF
-	TRBV19	TRBJ1-2	-	TGTGCCAGTAGTATGGGCAGGTATGGCTACACCTTC	CASSMGRYGYTF
-	TRBV9	TRBJ2-7	few	TGTGCCAGCAGCACTACTTCCTACGAGCAGTACTTC	CASSTTSYEQYF
-	TRBV6-5	TRBJ1-2	-	TGTGCCAGCAGACAGGTTAACTATGGCTACACCTTC	CASRQVNYGYTF
TRBD1	TRBV11-3	TRBJ1-2	-	TGTGCCACGGGGGACAGCCCCAACTATGGCTACACCTTC	CATGDSPNYGYTF
TRBD2	TRBV11-3	TRBJ2-1	-	TGTGCCAGCAGCGCCGGAAGGACTAGCGGGACCTACAATGAGCAGTTCTTC	CASSAGRTSGTYNEQFF
TRBD2	TRBV10-3	TRBJ2-5	-	TGTGCCACCAAGGGACTAGCGGGAGGTGGAGAGACCCAGTACTTC	CATKGLAGGGETQYF
TRBD2	TRBV28	TRBJ2-1	-	TGTGCCAGCAGCTCTAGCGGGAGATTCAATGAGCAGTTCTTC	CASSSSGRFNEQFF
TRBD2	TRBV2	TRBJ2-1	-	TGTGCCAGCAGTGTATTAGCGGGAGGCAGTGAGCAGTTCTTC	CASSVLAGGSEQFF
TRBD1	TRBV19	TRBJ1-6	-	TGTGCCAGTAGTGTCAACAGGGGAGGAAATTCACCCCTCCACTTT	CASSVNRGGNSPLHF
-	TRBV5-6	TRBJ1-1	-	TGTGCCAGCAGCTTGGAACAGGGTGACACTGAAGCTTTCTTT	CASSLEQGDTEAFF
TRBD1	TRBV28	TRBJ1-5	-	TGTGCCAGCAGTCAAGAAGGACAGGGGAGCAATCAGCCCCAGCATTTT	CASSQEGQGSNQPQHF
TRBD1	TRBV7-2	TRBJ1-1	-	TGTGCCAGCAGAAGGGACAGAACCACTGAAGCTTTCTTT	CASRRDRTTEAFF
TRBD1	TRBV7-3	TRBJ2-3	-	TGTGCCAGCAGCCGGGGACAGGGGAGCGCAGATACGCAGTATTTT	CASSRGQGSADTQYF
TRBD2	TRBV29-1	TRBJ2-7	-	TGCAGCGTCGGGAGGAATCCCTACGAGCAGTACTTC	CSVGRNPYEQYF
TRBD2	TRBV7-8	TRBJ2-3	-	TGTGCCAGCAGCCAAAGGGACTATGGCACAGATACGCAGTATTTT	CASSQRDYGTDTQYF
TRBD1	TRBV18	TRBJ1-2	-	TGTGCCAGCTCACCACTGTCGACAGGGACTAACTATGGCTACACCTTC	CASSPLSTGTNYGYTF
TRBD2	TRBV18	TRBJ2-1	-	TGTGCCAGCTCACCACGTTTCAGCGGGGGGGCTTACAATGAGCAGTTCTTC	CASSPRFSGGAYNEQFF
-	TRBV11-3	TRBJ2-7	few	TGTGCCAGCAGCCCTAGTGGACAAATCTACGAGCAGTACTTC	CASSPSGQIYEQYF
TRBD1	TRBV6-5	TRBJ1-1	-	TGTGCCAGCAGTCGCACAGGGGAGACTGAAGCTTTCTTT	CASSRTGETEAFF
TRBD1	TRBV28	TRBJ2-7	-	TGTGCCAGCAGCCGACTAGGACAGGGACAGAACGAGCAGTACTTC	CASSRLGQGQNEQYF
TRBD2	TRBV5-1	TRBJ2-1	-	TGCGCCAGCAGCTACGGACTAGCTCACAATGAGCAGTTCTTC	CASSYGLAHNEQFF
TRBD1	TRBV30	TRBJ1-2	-	TGTGCCTGGAGCCGGGACAGACCCTATGGCTACACCTTC	CAWSRDRPYGYTF